Listed below are T cell receptor beta chains from one sample, sequenced in a study of graft-versus-host responses after intestinal transplantation. The assay was immunoSEQ multiplex PCR, and TCRdb's table has in-frame clones only and misses some. The repertoire holds 80,000 to 95,000 clones, about 92% seen once, with about 2% in the top ten. These receptors have no identified antigens. The specimen was unstimulated CD8+ T cells sorted from spleen or lymph node cells, collected before intestinal transplant. These TCRs come from a human donor who received an intestinal transplant. Both conserved end residues are part of each CDR3. The order of the fields is clone size, J gene, V gene, D gene, CDR3 protein, CDR3 DNA. D genes are given only for firm matches. Where a row states a size, it is once, few, many or the class of an expanded clone; other rows omit it.

clone size: NA; J gene: TRBJ2-7; V gene: TRBV7-9; D gene: NA; CDR3 protein: CASSFESGEQYF; CDR3 DNA: TGTGCCAGCAGCTTCGAATCCGGGGAGCAGTACTTC
clone size: NA; J gene: TRBJ2-2; V gene: TRBV11-3; D gene: TRBD1; CDR3 protein: CASSPLDRGPTGELFF; CDR3 DNA: TGTGCCAGCAGCCCTCTGGACAGGGGGCCCACCGGGGAGCTGTTTTTT
clone size: NA; J gene: TRBJ1-2; V gene: TRBV7-9; D gene: TRBD1; CDR3 protein: CASSSGQGPGYTF; CDR3 DNA: TGTGCCAGCAGCTCGGGACAGGGGCCAGGCTACACCTTC
clone size: few; J gene: TRBJ1-5; V gene: TRBV6-1; D gene: TRBD1; CDR3 protein: CASSAGQGEGNQPQHF; CDR3 DNA: TGTGCCAGCAGTGCGGGACAGGGCGAAGGAAATCAGCCCCAGCATTTT
clone size: NA; J gene: TRBJ1-3; V gene: TRBV29-1; D gene: NA; CDR3 protein: CSVLDSGNTIYF; CDR3 DNA: TGCAGCGTTTTGGACAGCGGAAACACCATATATTTT
clone size: NA; J gene: TRBJ1-3; V gene: TRBV30; D gene: NA; CDR3 protein: CASLDLGHSGNTIYF; CDR3 DNA: TGTGCCTCCCTCGACCTGGGCCACTCTGGAAACACCATATATTTT
clone size: NA; J gene: TRBJ2-7; V gene: TRBV27; D gene: NA; CDR3 protein: CASSSQGTLVSYEQYF; CDR3 DNA: TGTGCCAGCAGTTCGCAGGGGACCCTTGTCTCCTACGAGCAGTACTTC
clone size: NA; J gene: TRBJ2-7; V gene: TRBV5-1; D gene: NA; CDR3 protein: CASSSNTGSSEQYF; CDR3 DNA: TGCGCCAGCAGTTCCAATACCGGGTCTAGCGAGCAGTACTTC
clone size: NA; J gene: TRBJ2-3; V gene: TRBV7-9; D gene: NA; CDR3 protein: CASSPFGGSTDTQYF; CDR3 DNA: TGTGCCAGCAGCCCTTTCGGGGGTAGCACAGATACGCAGTATTTT
clone size: NA; J gene: TRBJ2-1; V gene: TRBV7-2; D gene: NA; CDR3 protein: CASSLVAGSSYNEQFF; CDR3 DNA: TGTGCCAGCAGCTTAGTGGCAGGTAGCTCCTACAATGAGCAGTTCTTC
clone size: NA; J gene: TRBJ2-2; V gene: TRBV11-2; D gene: TRBD2; CDR3 protein: CASSLPSGGYTGELFF; CDR3 DNA: TGTGCCAGCAGCTTACCCAGCGGGGGTTACACCGGGGAGCTGTTTTTT
clone size: NA; J gene: TRBJ1-1; V gene: TRBV7-2; D gene: NA; CDR3 protein: CASSPTGNTEAFF; CDR3 DNA: TGTGCCAGCAGCCCTACAGGGAACACTGAAGCTTTCTTT
clone size: NA; J gene: TRBJ2-3; V gene: TRBV4-3; D gene: NA; CDR3 protein: CASSQGVTASTDTQYF; CDR3 DNA: TGCGCCAGCAGCCAAGGGGTGACAGCCAGCACAGATACGCAGTATTTT
clone size: NA; J gene: TRBJ1-2; V gene: TRBV25-1; D gene: TRBD1; CDR3 protein: CASMGQGALGYTF; CDR3 DNA: TGTGCCAGCATGGGACAGGGGGCGCTGGGCTACACCTTC
clone size: few; J gene: TRBJ2-7; V gene: TRBV6-1; D gene: NA; CDR3 protein: CASSEVGGEQYF; CDR3 DNA: TGTGCCAGCAGTGAAGTAGGGGGCGAGCAGTACTTC
clone size: NA; J gene: TRBJ2-3; V gene: TRBV7-9; D gene: TRBD1; CDR3 protein: CASSPPLDRVTDTQYF; CDR3 DNA: TGTGCCAGCAGCCCACCTTTGGACAGGGTAACGGATACGCAGTATTTT
clone size: NA; J gene: TRBJ2-2; V gene: TRBV7-9; D gene: TRBD1; CDR3 protein: CASSIDRANTGELFF; CDR3 DNA: TGTGCCAGCAGTATAGACAGGGCGAACACCGGGGAGCTGTTTTTT
clone size: NA; J gene: TRBJ2-5; V gene: TRBV9; D gene: TRBD1; CDR3 protein: CASSVGQGGRETQYF; CDR3 DNA: TGTGCCAGCAGCGTCGGACAGGGTGGGAGGGAGACCCAGTACTTC
clone size: NA; J gene: TRBJ1-1; V gene: TRBV30; D gene: NA; CDR3 protein: CASSIGVATEAFF; CDR3 DNA: TGTGCCTCCTCTATAGGGGTTGCCACTGAAGCTTTCTTT
clone size: NA; J gene: TRBJ2-1; V gene: TRBV4-3; D gene: TRBD2; CDR3 protein: CASSQEVGGYYNEQFF; CDR3 DNA: TGCGCCAGCAGCCAAGAGGTGGGAGGGTATTACAATGAGCAGTTCTTC
clone size: NA; J gene: TRBJ2-5; V gene: TRBV2; D gene: NA; CDR3 protein: CASTPQQGWETQYF; CDR3 DNA: TGTGCCAGCACTCCCCAGCAGGGCTGGGAGACCCAGTACTTC
clone size: few; J gene: TRBJ2-7; V gene: TRBV10-2; D gene: NA; CDR3 protein: CASSTGISYEQYF; CDR3 DNA: TGCGCCAGCAGTACGGGGATATCCTACGAGCAGTACTTC
clone size: NA; J gene: TRBJ1-6; V gene: TRBV27; D gene: NA; CDR3 protein: CASTTAYNSPLHF; CDR3 DNA: TGTGCCAGCACGACAGCCTATAATTCACCCCTCCACTTT
clone size: NA; J gene: TRBJ2-7; V gene: TRBV5-8; D gene: TRBD1; CDR3 protein: CASSLGGQNRQQYF; CDR3 DNA: TGTGCCAGCAGCTTGGGGGGACAGAACCGTCAGCAGTACTTC
clone size: NA; J gene: TRBJ1-1; V gene: TRBV27; D gene: TRBD1; CDR3 protein: CASSTIGTGLTEAFF; CDR3 DNA: TGTGCCAGCAGTACAATCGGGACAGGATTGACTGAAGCTTTCTTT
clone size: NA; J gene: TRBJ1-1; V gene: TRBV27; D gene: TRBD1; CDR3 protein: CASSSDRGLAFF; CDR3 DNA: TGTGCCAGCAGTTCTGACAGGGGATTAGCTTTCTTT
clone size: once; J gene: TRBJ2-5; V gene: TRBV7-9; D gene: NA; CDR3 protein: CASSLGGQETQYF; CDR3 DNA: TGTGCCAGCAGCTTAGGAGGACAAGAGACCCAGTACTTC
clone size: NA; J gene: TRBJ1-2; V gene: TRBV7-9; D gene: TRBD1; CDR3 protein: CASSAPTGLGHGYTF; CDR3 DNA: TGTGCCAGCAGCGCCCCGACAGGGTTAGGGCATGGCTACACCTTC
clone size: NA; J gene: TRBJ2-3; V gene: TRBV4-1; D gene: NA; CDR3 protein: CASSQRQTDTQYF; CDR3 DNA: TGCGCCAGCAGCCAAAGACAGACAGATACGCAGTATTTT
clone size: NA; J gene: TRBJ2-1; V gene: TRBV4-3; D gene: TRBD2; CDR3 protein: CASSPGLAPNEQFF; CDR3 DNA: TGCGCCAGCAGCCCGGGACTAGCCCCCAATGAGCAGTTCTTC
clone size: NA; J gene: TRBJ2-7; V gene: TRBV27; D gene: NA; CDR3 protein: CASSLRRGYEQYF; CDR3 DNA: TGTGCCAGCAGTCTCCGGCGGGGCTACGAGCAGTACTTC
clone size: NA; J gene: TRBJ1-1; V gene: TRBV28; D gene: TRBD1; CDR3 protein: CASSFSDRVNTEAFF; CDR3 DNA: TGTGCCAGCAGTTTTTCTGACAGGGTGAACACTGAAGCTTTCTTT
clone size: NA; J gene: TRBJ2-7; V gene: TRBV4-3; D gene: TRBD1; CDR3 protein: CASSQDRGTGPPGSSYEQYF; CDR3 DNA: TGCGCCAGCAGCCAAGATAGGGGGACAGGGCCTCCCGGGAGCTCCTACGAGCAGTACTTC
clone size: NA; J gene: TRBJ2-1; V gene: TRBV7-2; D gene: NA; CDR3 protein: CASSFPTGEAYNEQFF; CDR3 DNA: TGTGCCAGCAGCTTCCCTACAGGGGAGGCCTACAATGAGCAGTTCTTC
clone size: NA; J gene: TRBJ2-7; V gene: TRBV10-2; D gene: TRBD1; CDR3 protein: CASRETGGPFEQYF; CDR3 DNA: TGCGCCAGCAGAGAAACAGGGGGGCCCTTCGAGCAGTACTTC
clone size: NA; J gene: TRBJ1-1; V gene: TRBV21-1; D gene: NA; CDR3 protein: CASSKYGGREMNTEAFF; CDR3 DNA: TGTGCCAGCAGCAAATACGGGGGGCGGGAAATGAACACTGAAGCTTTCTTT
clone size: NA; J gene: TRBJ2-3; V gene: TRBV7-9; D gene: TRBD2; CDR3 protein: CASSVQAGVSFGTDTQYF; CDR3 DNA: TGTGCCAGCAGCGTGCAAGCGGGGGTTTCGTTTGGCACAGATACGCAGTATTTT
clone size: NA; J gene: TRBJ2-1; V gene: TRBV5-6; D gene: NA; CDR3 protein: CASSSQGLTYNEQFF; CDR3 DNA: TGTGCCAGCAGCTCGCAGGGGCTTACCTACAATGAGCAGTTCTTC
clone size: NA; J gene: TRBJ1-2; V gene: TRBV9; D gene: NA; CDR3 protein: CASSVGSFSDGYTF; CDR3 DNA: TGTGCCAGCAGCGTAGGATCCTTTTCGGATGGCTACACCTTC
clone size: once; J gene: TRBJ1-2; V gene: TRBV27; D gene: NA; CDR3 protein: CASGLAGGYTF; CDR3 DNA: TGTGCCAGCGGGTTAGCGGGGGGCTACACCTTC
clone size: NA; J gene: TRBJ1-1; V gene: TRBV4-1; D gene: NA; CDR3 protein: CASSQDLGVGAFF; CDR3 DNA: TGCGCCAGCAGCCAAGATCTCGGGGTTGGGGCTTTCTTT